The T cell receptor beta chain described here comes from a study of blood T cells in healthy people across ages. Investigators took about 10 milliliters of peripheral blood from every donor. A second PCR of about 7 to 12 cycles used a sample-barcoded 5' primer and a J-beta primer mix. Each of the cDNA molecules was tagged by a template-switch adaptor with 12 random nucleotides. TCRdb reprocessed the 5' RACE reads with MiXCR, giving one entry per CDR3 protein. The sample has fewer than 1,200,000 distinct CDR3 sequences; approximately 26% are singletons. CDR1 is SEHNR, CDR2 FQNEAQ, per germline (reference sequence). The CDR3 covers 13 residues. The sample also formed part of further work on T cells of mothers and their children.

The receptor comes from a girl aged 2-15 years in good health. The specimen was blood. The V call is TRBV7-9, the J call TRBJ2-5; possibly TRBD2 for D (5 bases). The DNA end is more similar to TRBJ2-7, so the J call may be wrong. CDR3 sequence: CASSSHGTYEQYF. For the CDR3, the DNA is TGTGCCAGCAGCTCCCACGGGACCTACGAGCAGTACTTC.